This record covers a single TCR beta chain. Using immunoSEQ multiplex PCR, the repertoire was profiled, and TCRdb retains in-frame clones only, with some absent. Of about 51,000 clones detected, 85% to 95% appear once; the ten largest clones hold less than 0.65%. These data are taken from a study of T cell changes during pregnancy in multiple sclerosis. With 2 bases clipped from V and 2 bases from J, the junction kept 2 bases outside the gene matches. From germline, CDR1 is SGHAT and CDR2 FQNNGV. This CDR3 has 14 amino acids. The chain uses TRBV11-2 and TRBJ2-5; 7 bases line up with TRBD2. Sequenced material: CD4+ T cells from peripheral blood mononuclear cells, taken in the second trimester of pregnancy. This receptor was taken from a female donor with multiple sclerosis, enrolled in a pregnancy study. The CDR3 loop reads CASSLRLAQETQYF. The DNA of the CDR3 is TGTGCCAGCAGCTTAAGACTAGCTCAAGAGACCCAGTACTTC.